The TCR beta chain under discussion was sequenced for a study of T cells after yellow fever vaccination. Trimming stripped 0 bases from V and 1 base from J, with 5 bases between. The germline V gene encodes CDR1 SGHTA and CDR2 FQGNSA. This CDR3 is built from 14 residues. Template switching with 5'RACE generated the TCR cDNA and added a universal primer site and UMIs. From the 5' RACE reads, TCRdb called clonotypes with MiXCR, one entry per CDR3 protein. The repertoire has nearly 300,000 distinct CDR3 sequences, 8.5% to 10% of them found once; the top ten carry approximately 3.5%. The source was CD4+ T cells sorted from PBMCs, collected 5 days after the yellow fever booster vaccination. This TCR was sampled from a young man who received the YFV17D yellow fever vaccine. The J gene is TRBJ2-3, the V gene TRBV7-2; the D is unclear. The DNA of the CDR3 is TGTGCCAGCAGCTTAGCGCTTGGCACAGATACGCAGTATTTT. Translating it yields CASSLALGTDTQYF. The variable domain in full, with the rest retrieved from reference TRBV7-2 and TRBJ2-3, is GAGVSQSPSNKVTEKGKDVELRCDPISGHTALYWYRQSLGQGLEFLIYFQGNSAPDKSGLPSDRFSAERTGGSVSTLTIQRTQQEDSAVYLCASSLALGTDTQYFGPGTRLTVL.